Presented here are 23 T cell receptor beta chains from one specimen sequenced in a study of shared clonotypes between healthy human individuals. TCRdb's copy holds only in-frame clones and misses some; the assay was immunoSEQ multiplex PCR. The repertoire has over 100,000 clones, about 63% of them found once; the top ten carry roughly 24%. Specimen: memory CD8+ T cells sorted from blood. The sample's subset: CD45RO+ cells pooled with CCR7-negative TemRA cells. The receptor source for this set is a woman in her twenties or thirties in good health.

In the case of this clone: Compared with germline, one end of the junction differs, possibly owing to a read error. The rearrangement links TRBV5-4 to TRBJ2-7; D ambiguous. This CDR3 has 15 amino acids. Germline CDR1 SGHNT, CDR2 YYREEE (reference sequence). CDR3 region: CASSPPEPSSNEQYF. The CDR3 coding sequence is TGTGCCAGCAGTCCGCCTGAGCCGTCCTCCAACGAGCAGTACTTC.

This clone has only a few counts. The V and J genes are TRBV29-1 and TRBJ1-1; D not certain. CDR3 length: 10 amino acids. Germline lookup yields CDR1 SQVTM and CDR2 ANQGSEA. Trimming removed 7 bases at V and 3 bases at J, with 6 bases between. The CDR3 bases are TGCAGCGCGACCGACACTGAAGCTTTCTTT. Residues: CSATDTEAFF. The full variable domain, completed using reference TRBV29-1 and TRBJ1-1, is SAVISQKPSRDICQRGTSLTIQCQVDSQVTMMFWYRQQPGQSLTLIATANQGSEATYESGFVIDKFPISRPNLTFSTLTVSNMSPEDSSIYLCSATDTEAFFGQGTRLTVV.

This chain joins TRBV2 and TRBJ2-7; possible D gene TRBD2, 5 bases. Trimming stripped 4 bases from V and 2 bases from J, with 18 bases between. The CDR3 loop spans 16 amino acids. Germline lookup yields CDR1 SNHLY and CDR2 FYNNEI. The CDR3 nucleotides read TGTGCCAGCAGTGGGTTGACACAGCGACTAACCTACGAGCAGTACTTC. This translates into CASSGLTQRLTYEQYF.

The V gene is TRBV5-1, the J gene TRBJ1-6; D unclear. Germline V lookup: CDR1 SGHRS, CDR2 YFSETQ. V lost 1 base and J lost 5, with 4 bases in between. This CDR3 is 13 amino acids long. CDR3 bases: TGCGCCAGCAGCTTGACGGATAATTCACCCCTCCACTTT. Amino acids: CASSLTDNSPLHF. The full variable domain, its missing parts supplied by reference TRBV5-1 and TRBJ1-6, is KAGVTQTPRYLIKTRGQQVTLSCSPISGHRSVSWYQQTPGQGLQFLFEYFSETQRNKGNFPGRFSGRQFSNSRSEMNVSTLELGDSALYLCASSLTDNSPLHFGNGTRLTVT.

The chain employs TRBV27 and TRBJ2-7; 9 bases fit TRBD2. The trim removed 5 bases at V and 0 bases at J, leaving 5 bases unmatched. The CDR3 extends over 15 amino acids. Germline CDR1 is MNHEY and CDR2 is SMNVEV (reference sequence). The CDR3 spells CASSGYSGSSYEQYF. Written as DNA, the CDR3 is TGTGCCAGCAGTGGATATAGCGGGAGCTCCTACGAGCAGTACTTC.

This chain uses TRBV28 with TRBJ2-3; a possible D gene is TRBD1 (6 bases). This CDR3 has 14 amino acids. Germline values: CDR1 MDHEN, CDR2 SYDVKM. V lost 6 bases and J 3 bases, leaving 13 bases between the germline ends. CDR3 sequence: CASRLIQGTDTQYF. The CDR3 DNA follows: TGTGCCAGCAGGCTAATCCAGGGGACAGATACGCAGTATTTT.

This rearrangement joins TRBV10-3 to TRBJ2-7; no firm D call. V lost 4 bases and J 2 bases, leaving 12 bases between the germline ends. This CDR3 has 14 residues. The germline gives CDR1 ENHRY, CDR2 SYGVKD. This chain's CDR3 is CAISAGRITYEQYF. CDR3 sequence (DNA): TGTGCCATCAGTGCGGGTCGAATTACCTACGAGCAGTACTTC.

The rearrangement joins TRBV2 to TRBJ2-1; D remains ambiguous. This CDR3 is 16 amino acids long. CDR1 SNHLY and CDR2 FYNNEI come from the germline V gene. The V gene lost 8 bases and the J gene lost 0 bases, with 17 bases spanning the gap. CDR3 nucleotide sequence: TGTGCCAGCGGTATCATGAGCCGGAGCTCCTACAATGAGCAGTTCTTC. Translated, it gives CASGIMSRSSYNEQFF. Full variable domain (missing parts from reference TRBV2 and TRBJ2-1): EPEVTQTPSHQVTQMGQEVILRCVPISNHLYFYWYRQILGQKVEFLVSFYNNEISEKSEIFDDQFSVERPDGSNFTLKIRSTKLEDSAMYFCASGIMSRSSYNEQFFGPGTRLTVL.

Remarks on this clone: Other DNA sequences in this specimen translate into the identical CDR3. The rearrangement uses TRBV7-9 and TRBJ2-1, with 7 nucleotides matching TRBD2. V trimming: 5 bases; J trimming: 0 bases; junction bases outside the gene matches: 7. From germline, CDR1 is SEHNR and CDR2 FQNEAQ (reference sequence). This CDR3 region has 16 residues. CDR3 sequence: CASSPPGGSSYNEQFF. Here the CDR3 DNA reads TGTGCCAGCAGCCCCCCTGGCGGGAGCTCCTACAATGAGCAGTTCTTC.

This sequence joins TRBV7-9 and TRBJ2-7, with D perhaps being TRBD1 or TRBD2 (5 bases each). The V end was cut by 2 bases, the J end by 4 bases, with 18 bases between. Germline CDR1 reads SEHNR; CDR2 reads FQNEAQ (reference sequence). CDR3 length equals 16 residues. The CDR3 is CASSLNHLGDHYEQYF. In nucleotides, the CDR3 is TGTGCCAGCAGCTTAAATCACCTGGGGGACCATTACGAGCAGTACTTC.

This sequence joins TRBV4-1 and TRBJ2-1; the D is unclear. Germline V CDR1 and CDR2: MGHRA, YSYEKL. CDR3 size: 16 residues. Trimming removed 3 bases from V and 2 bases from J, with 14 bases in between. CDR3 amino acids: CASSHQSDLTYNEQFF. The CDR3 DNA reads TGCGCCAGCAGCCACCAGAGCGACCTAACCTACAATGAGCAGTTCTTC.

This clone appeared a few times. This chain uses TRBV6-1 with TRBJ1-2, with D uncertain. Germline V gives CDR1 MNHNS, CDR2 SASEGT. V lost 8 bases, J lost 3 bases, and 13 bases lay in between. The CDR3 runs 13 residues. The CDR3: CASAAWVDYGYTF. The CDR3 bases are TGTGCCAGCGCGGCGTGGGTAGACTATGGCTACACCTTC.

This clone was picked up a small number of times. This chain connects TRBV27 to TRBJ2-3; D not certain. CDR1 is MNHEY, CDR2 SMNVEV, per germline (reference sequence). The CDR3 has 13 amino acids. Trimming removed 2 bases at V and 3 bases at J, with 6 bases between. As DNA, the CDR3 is TGTGCCAGCAGTTTAGCTAAAACAGATACGCAGTATTTT. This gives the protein CASSLAKTDTQYF.

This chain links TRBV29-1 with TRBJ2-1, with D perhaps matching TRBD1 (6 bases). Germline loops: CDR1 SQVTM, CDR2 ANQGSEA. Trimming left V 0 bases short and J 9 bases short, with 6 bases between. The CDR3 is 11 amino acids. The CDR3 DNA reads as TGCAGCGTTGAAGAAGGGGGTGAGCAGTTCTTC. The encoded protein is CSVEEGGEQFF.

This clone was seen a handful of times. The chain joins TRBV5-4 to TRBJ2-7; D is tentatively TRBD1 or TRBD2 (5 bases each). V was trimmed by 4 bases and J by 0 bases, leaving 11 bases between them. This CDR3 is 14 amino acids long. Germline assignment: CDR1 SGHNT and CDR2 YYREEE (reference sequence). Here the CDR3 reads CASSDRDGSYEQYF. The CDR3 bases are TGTGCCAGCAGCGATCGGGACGGCTCCTACGAGCAGTACTTC. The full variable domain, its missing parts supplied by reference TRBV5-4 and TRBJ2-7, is ETGVTQSPTHLIKTRGQQVTLRCSSQSGHNTVSWYQQALGQGPQFIFQYYREEENGRGNFPPRFSGLQFPNYSSELNVNALELDDSALYLCASSDRDGSYEQYFGPGTRLTVT.

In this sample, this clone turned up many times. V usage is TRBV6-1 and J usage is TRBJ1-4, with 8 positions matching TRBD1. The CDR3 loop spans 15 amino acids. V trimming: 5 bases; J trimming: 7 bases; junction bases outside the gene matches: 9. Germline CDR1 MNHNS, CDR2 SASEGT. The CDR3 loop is CASSPETGGSEKLFF. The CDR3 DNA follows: TGTGCCAGCAGTCCAGAAACAGGGGGGTCTGAAAAACTGTTTTTT.

The CDR3 sequence is CASSLVAIVYNEQFF. CDR3 bases: TGTGCCAGCAGTTTAGTGGCGATTGTCTACAATGAGCAGTTCTTC. The chain has TRBV28 and TRBJ2-1, with D unresolved. Germline V gene data show CDR1 as MDHEN and CDR2 as SYDVKM. V was cut by 2 bases and J by 3 bases, with 11 bases left in between. The CDR3 spans 15 residues.

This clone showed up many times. Written as DNA, the CDR3 is TGTGCCAGCAGCCGGGGTAGACACGGGACCTACGAGCAGTACTTC. Translation: CASSRGRHGTYEQYF. V and J are TRBV11-2 and TRBJ2-7; perhaps TRBD2 as D (5 bases). Germline V gives CDR1 SGHAT, CDR2 FQNNGV. The length of the CDR3 is 15 residues. V shed 5 bases and J shed 2 bases, with 16 bases lying between them.

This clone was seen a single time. This CDR3 reads CASSSRRNEQYF. In nucleotides, the CDR3 is TGTGCCAGCAGTTCTAGGAGGAACGAGCAGTACTTC. V and J are TRBV6-5 and TRBJ2-7; D perhaps matches TRBD2 (5 bases). The CDR3 loop spans 12 amino acids. The V and J ends lost 4 bases and 5 bases respectively, with 9 bases between them. CDR1 is MNHEY and CDR2 is SVGAGI in the germline V gene.

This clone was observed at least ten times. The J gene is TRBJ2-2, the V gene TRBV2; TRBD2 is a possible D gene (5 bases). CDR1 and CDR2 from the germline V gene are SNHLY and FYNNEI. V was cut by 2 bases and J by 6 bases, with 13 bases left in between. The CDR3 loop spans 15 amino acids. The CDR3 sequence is CASSESASSPGELFF. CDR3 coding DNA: TGTGCCAGCAGTGAATCGGCTAGCAGTCCCGGGGAGCTGTTTTTT.

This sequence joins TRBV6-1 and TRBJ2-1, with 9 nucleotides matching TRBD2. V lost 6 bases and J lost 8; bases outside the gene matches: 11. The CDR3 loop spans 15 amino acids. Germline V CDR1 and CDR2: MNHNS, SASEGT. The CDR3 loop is CASSGALAGYDEQFF. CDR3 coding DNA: TGTGCCAGCAGCGGGGCCCTAGCGGGATACGATGAGCAGTTCTTC.

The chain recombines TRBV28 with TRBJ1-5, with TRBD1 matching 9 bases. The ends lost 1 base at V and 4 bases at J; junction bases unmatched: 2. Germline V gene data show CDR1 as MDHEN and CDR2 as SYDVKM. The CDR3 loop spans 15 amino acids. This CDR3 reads CASSLYGTGNQPQHF. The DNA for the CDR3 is TGTGCCAGCAGTTTATATGGGACAGGGAATCAGCCCCAGCATTTT.

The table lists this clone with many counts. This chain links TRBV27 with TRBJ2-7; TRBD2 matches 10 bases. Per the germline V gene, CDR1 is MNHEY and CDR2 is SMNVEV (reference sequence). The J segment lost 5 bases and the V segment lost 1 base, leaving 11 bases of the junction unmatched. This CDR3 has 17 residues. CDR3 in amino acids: CASSLLLAGDIADEQYF. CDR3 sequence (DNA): TGTGCCAGCAGTTTATTGCTAGCGGGAGATATAGCGGACGAGCAGTACTTC.